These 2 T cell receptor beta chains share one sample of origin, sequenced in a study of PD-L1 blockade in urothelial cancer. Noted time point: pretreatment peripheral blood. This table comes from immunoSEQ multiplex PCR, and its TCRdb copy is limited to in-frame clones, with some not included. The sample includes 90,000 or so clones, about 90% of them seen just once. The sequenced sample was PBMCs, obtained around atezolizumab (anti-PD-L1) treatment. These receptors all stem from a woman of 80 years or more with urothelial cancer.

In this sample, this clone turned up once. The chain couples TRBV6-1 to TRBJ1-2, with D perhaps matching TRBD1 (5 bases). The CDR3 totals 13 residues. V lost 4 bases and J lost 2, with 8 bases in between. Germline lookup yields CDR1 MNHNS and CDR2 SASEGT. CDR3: CASSGSGNYGYTF. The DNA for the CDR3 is TGTGCCAGCAGTGGGTCAGGGAACTATGGCTACACCTTC.

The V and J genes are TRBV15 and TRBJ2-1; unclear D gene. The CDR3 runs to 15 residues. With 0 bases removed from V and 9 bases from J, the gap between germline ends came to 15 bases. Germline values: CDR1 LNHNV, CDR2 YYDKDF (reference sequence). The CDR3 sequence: CATSRDQVIKVEQFF. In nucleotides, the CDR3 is TGTGCCACCAGCAGAGATCAGGTCATCAAGGTTGAGCAGTTCTTC.